A single sample gave rise to the 3 T cell receptor beta chains below, sequenced in a study of breast tumors, draining lymph nodes, adjacent tissues. Samples came from axillary lymph nodes draining the breast cancer. TCRdb fed the multiplex PCR reads into MiXCR, producing one record per CDR3 protein. The sample has approximately 150,000 distinct CDR3 sequences; approximately 30% are singletons. Sequencing was performed on axillary lymph node tissue. The receptors stem from a female donor with breast cancer. Some clones in this sample may be carry-over from other donors' samples.

In this sample, this clonotype turned up many times. This chain uses TRBV5-1 with TRBJ2-5, with D perhaps TRBD2 (7 bases). Germline CDR1 and CDR2: SGHRS and YFSETQ. V gave up 4 bases and J gave up 5 bases, with 21 bases separating them. This CDR3 is built from 16 residues. The CDR3 protein is CASSKDGGGQVETQYF. The CDR3 nucleotides read TGCGCCAGCAGCAAGGATGGGGGGGGGCAGGTGGAGACCCAGTACTTC.

This clonotype was counted only a few times. A read error is possible here, since a much larger clone lies one base away. V and J are TRBV9 and TRBJ2-1, with TRBD1 identical over 7 bases. There are 14 residues in the CDR3. CDR1 and CDR2 from the germline V gene are SGDLS and YYNGEE. For the CDR3, the DNA is TGTGCCAGCAGCTCCCACAGGGGACGCAATGAGCAGTCCTTC. Residues: CASSSHRGRNEQSF.

The CDR3 sequence: CASSISDSRTEAFF. CDR3 sequence (DNA): TGTGCCAGCAGCATCTCCGACAGTCGGACTGAAGCTTTCTTT. The chain employs TRBV7-9 and TRBJ1-1; TRBD1 is a possible D gene (5 bases). There are 14 residues in the CDR3. The ends were cut back, 5 bases at V and 5 bases at J, with 15 bases in the middle. Per germline, CDR1 SEHNR and CDR2 FQNEAQ (reference sequence).